This T cell receptor beta chain appears in the sequencing data of a study of T cell repertoires in cytomegalovirus infection. General study results and limits: Public TCR beta family frequency separated CMV-and-HLA carriers, including in an independent cohort.

TCRdb redid the calling of the reads with MiXCR, one entry per CDR3 protein. The sample shows roughly 87,000 distinct CDR3 sequences, about 29% of them seen only once. To note about this clonotype: The antigen remains undetermined.

V was clipped by 0 bases and J by 7 bases; unmatched bases: 4. This CDR3 has 14 residues. The origin of this receptor is a human donor in good health (CMV status not recorded). Some clones in this sample may be carry-over from other donors' samples. The V and J genes are TRBV12-3 or TRBV12-4 and TRBJ2-7; 9 bases match TRBD1. Here the sequenced sample was CD8+ T cells from cultured PBMCs, taken from culture after CMV antigen stimulation. CDR3 nucleotide sequence: TGTGCCAGCAGTTTAGCGGTGACAGGGGGAGAGCAGTACTTC. It yields the protein CASSLAVTGGEQYF.